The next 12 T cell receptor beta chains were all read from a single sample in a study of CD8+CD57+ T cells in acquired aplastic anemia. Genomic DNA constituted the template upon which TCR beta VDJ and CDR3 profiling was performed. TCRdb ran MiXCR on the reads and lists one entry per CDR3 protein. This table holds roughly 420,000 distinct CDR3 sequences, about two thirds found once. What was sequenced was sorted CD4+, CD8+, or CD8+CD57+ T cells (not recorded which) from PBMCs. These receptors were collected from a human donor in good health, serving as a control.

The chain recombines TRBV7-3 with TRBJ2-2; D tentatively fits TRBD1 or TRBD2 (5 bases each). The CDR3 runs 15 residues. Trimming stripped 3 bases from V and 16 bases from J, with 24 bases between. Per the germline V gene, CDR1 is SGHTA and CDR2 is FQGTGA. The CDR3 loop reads CASSFPGEVQGTQFF. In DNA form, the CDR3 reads TGTGCCAGCAGCTTCCCAGGTGAAGTACAAGGGACGCAGTTTTTT. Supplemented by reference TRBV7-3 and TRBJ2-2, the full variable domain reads GAGVSQTPSNKVTEKGKYVELRCDPISGHTALYWYRQSLGQGPEFLIYFQGTGAADDSGLPNDRFFAVRPEGSVSTLKIQRTERGDSAVYLCASSFPGEVQGTQFFGEGSRLTVL.

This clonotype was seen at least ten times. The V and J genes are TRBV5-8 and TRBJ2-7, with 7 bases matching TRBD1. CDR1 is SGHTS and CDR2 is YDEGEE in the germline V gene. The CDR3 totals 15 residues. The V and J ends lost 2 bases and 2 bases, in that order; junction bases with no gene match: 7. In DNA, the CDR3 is TGTGCCAGCAGCTTCGGCGGCACAGGGGCCTACGAGCAGTACTTC. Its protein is CASSFGGTGAYEQYF.

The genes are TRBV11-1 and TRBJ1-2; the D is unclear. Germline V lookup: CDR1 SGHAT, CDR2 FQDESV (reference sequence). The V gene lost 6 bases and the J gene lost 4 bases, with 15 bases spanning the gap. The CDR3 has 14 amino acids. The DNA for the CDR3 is TGTGCCAGCAGTGCACGAGACGCGACCTATGGCTACACCTTC. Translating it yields CASSARDATYGYTF.

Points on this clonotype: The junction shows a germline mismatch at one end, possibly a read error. The DNA for the CDR3 is TGCGCCAGCAGCCCGCTATCCGGGACTAGCGAAACTAGCACAGATACGCAGTATTTT. Amino acids: CASSPLSGTSETSTDTQYF. This chain joins TRBV12-3 or TRBV12-4 and TRBJ2-3; TRBD2 agrees at 10 bases. The CDR3 consists of 19 residues.

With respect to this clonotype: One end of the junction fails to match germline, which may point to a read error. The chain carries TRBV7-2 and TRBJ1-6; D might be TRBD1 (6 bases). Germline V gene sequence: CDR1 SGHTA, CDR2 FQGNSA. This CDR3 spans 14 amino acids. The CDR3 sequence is CASSKGGGGSWHIF. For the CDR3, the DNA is TGTGCCAGCAGCAAAGGGGGAGGCGGGTCTTGGCACATTTTT.

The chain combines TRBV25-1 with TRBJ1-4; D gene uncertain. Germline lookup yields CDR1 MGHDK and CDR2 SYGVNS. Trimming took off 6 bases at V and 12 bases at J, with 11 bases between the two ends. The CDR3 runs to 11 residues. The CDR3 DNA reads TGTGCCAGCAGCACAGCCGCCCAACTGTTTTTT. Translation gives CASSTAAQLFF.

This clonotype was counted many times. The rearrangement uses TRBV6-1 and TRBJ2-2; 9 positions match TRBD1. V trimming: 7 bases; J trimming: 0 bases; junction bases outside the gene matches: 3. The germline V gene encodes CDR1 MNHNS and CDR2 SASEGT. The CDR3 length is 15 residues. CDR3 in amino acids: CASTNRGPNTGELFF. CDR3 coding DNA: TGTGCCAGCACCAACAGGGGGCCGAACACCGGGGAGCTGTTTTTT.

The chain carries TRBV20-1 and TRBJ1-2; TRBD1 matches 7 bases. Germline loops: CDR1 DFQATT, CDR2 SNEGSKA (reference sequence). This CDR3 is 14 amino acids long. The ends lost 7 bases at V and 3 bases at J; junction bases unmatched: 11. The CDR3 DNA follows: TGCAGTGTTGAAGAAGGGGGCAGGGACTATGGCTACACCTTC. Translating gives CSVEEGGRDYGYTF.

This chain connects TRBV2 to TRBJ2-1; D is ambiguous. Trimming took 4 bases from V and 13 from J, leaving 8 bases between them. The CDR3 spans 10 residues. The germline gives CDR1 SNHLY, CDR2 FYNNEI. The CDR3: CASSGVGQFF. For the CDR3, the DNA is TGTGCCAGCAGTGGGGTTGGTCAGTTCTTC. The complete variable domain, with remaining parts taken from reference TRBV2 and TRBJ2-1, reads EPEVTQTPSHQVTQMGQEVILRCVPISNHLYFYWYRQILGQKVEFLVSFYNNEISEKSEIFDDQFSVERPDGSNFTLKIRSTKLEDSAMYFCASSGVGQFFGPGTRLTVL.

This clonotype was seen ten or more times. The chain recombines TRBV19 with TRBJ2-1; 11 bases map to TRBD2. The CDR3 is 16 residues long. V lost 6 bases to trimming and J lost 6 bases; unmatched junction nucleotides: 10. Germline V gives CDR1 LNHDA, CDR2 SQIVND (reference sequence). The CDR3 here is CASSPTHSGGVNEQFF. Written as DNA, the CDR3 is TGTGCCAGTAGCCCGACCCATAGCGGGGGGGTCAATGAGCAGTTCTTC.

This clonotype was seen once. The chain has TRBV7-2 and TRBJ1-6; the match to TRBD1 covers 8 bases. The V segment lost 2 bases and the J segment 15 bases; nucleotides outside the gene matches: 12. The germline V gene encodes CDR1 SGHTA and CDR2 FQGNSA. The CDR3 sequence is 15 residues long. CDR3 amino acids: CASSLSDRGRSHLHF. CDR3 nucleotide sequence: TGTGCCAGCAGCTTATCAGACAGGGGACGTTCCCACCTCCACTTT. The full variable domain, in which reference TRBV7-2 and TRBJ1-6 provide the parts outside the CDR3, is GAGVSQSPSNKVTEKGKDVELRCDPISGHTALYWYRQSLGQGLEFLIYFQGNSAPDKSGLPSDRFSAERTGGSVSTLTIQRTQQEDSAVYLCASSLSDRGRSHLHFGNGTRLTVT.

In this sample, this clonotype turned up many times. The CDR3 DNA reads TGCAGTGCTAGAGATTCGGGGGGGGCCGAAGAGACCCAGTACTTC. Amino acids: CSARDSGGAEETQYF. This rearrangement joins TRBV20-1 to TRBJ2-5; 8 bases align to TRBD2. The CDR3 totals 15 residues. With V trimmed by 0 bases and J by 3 bases, 6 bases remained unmatched. The germline gives CDR1 DFQATT, CDR2 SNEGSKA (reference sequence).